Sequencing of this TCR beta chain was carried out in a study of control samples from healthy donors and cancer patients. The table came from immunoSEQ multiplex PCR; TCRdb's copy has only in-frame clones and leaves some out. This table holds 20,000 to 30,000 clones, 82% found once. The clonotype comes from a man aged 60 to 69 with colorectal cancer. The sample taken for sequencing was PBMCs.

CDR3 bases: TGCAGCGTCCCGACGGGGGCCACTGAAGCTTTCTTT. Amino acid sequence: CSVPTGATEAFF. V and J are TRBV29-1 and TRBJ1-1; possibly TRBD1 for D (6 bases). Germline loops: CDR1 SQVTM, CDR2 ANQGSEA. With 6 bases removed from V and 4 bases from J, the gap between germline ends came to 12 bases. This CDR3 region has 12 residues.